This T cell receptor beta chain was documented in a study of control samples from healthy donors and cancer patients. The germline V gene has CDR1 SNHLY and CDR2 FYNNEI. Trimming left V 3 bases short and J 0 bases short, with 8 bases between. The CDR3 is 14 residues long. The method was immunoSEQ multiplex PCR; TCRdb's version includes in-frame clones alone and lacks a portion of them. The profile covers 130,000 to 150,000 clones, with about 95% appearing a single time and approximately 15% taken by the ten largest. The receptor comes from a man aged 55 to 70 with colorectal cancer. V usage is TRBV2 and J usage is TRBJ1-1; D unresolved. The specimen sequenced was PBMCs. The CDR3 nucleotides are TGTGCCAGCAGTGAGGGTAGCTTGAACACTGAAGCTTTCTTT. Protein product: CASSEGSLNTEAFF.